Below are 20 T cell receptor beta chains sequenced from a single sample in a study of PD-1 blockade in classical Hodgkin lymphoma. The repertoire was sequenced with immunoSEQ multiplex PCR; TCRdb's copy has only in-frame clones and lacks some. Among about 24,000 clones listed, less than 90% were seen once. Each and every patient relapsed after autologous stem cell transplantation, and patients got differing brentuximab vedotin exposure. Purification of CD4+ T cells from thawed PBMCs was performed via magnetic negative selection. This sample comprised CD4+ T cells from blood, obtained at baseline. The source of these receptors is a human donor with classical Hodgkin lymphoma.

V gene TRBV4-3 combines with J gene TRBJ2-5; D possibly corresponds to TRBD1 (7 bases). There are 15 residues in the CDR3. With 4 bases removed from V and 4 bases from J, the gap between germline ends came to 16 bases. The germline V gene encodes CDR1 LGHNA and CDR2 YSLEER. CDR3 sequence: CASSPLAGDRETQYF. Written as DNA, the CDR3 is TGCGCCAGCAGCCCACTAGCAGGGGACAGAGAGACCCAGTACTTC.

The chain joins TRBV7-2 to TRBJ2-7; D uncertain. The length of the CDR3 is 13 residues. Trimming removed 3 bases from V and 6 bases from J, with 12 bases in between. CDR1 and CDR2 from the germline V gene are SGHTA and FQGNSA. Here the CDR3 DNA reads TGTGCCAGCAGCTTTACAGAGTTTGGCGAGCAGTACTTC. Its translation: CASSFTEFGEQYF. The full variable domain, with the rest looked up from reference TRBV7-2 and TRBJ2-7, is GAGVSQSPSNKVTEKGKDVELRCDPISGHTALYWYRQSLGQGLEFLIYFQGNSAPDKSGLPSDRFSAERTGGSVSTLTIQRTQQEDSAVYLCASSFTEFGEQYFGPGTRLTVT.

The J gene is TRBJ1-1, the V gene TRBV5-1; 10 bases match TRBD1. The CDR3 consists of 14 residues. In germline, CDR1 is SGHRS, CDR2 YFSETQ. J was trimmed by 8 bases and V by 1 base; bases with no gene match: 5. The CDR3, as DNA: TGCGCCAGCAGCTTGATTGGGACAGGGGTGGAAGCTTTCTTT. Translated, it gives CASSLIGTGVEAFF.

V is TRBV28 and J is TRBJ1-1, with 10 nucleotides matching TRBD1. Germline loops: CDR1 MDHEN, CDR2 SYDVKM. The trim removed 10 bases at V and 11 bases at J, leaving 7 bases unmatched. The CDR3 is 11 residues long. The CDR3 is CATSRQGAAFF. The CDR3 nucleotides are TGTGCCACCTCGAGACAGGGGGCGGCTTTCTTT.

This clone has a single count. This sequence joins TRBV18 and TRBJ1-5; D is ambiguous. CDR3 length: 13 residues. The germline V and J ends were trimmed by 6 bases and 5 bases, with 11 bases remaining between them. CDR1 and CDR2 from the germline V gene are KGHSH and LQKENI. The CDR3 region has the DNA TGTGCCAGCTCCCAAGGTGGGGATCAGCCCCAGCATTTT. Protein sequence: CASSQGGDQPQHF.

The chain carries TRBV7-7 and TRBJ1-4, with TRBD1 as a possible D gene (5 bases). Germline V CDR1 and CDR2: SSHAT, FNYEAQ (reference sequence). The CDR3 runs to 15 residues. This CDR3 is CAISGGLGANEKLFF. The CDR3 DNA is TGTGCTATTAGTGGAGGGTTGGGGGCTAATGAAAAACTGTTTTTT.

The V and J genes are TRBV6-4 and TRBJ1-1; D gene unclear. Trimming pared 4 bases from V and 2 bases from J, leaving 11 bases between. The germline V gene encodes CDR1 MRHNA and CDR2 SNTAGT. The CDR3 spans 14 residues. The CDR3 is CASSVDSVNTEAFF. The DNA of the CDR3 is TGTGCCAGCAGTGTTGACTCAGTAAACACTGAAGCTTTCTTT.

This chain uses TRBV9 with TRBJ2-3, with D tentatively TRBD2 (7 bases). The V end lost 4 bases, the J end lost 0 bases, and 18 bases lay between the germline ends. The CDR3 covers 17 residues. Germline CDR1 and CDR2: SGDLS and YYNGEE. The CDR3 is CASSPEVGGASTDTQYF. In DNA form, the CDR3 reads TGTGCCAGCAGCCCAGAGGTGGGGGGGGCTAGCACAGATACGCAGTATTTT.

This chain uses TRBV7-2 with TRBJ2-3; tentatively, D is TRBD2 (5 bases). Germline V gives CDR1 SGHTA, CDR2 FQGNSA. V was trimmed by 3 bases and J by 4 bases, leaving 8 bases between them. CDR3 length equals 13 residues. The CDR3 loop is CASSFSGSDTQYF. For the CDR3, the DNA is TGTGCCAGCAGCTTCTCGGGATCAGATACGCAGTATTTT.

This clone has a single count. DNA for the CDR3: TGTGCCAGCAGTGGTCCCGGGACGTCGAAACCATATGGCTACACCTTC. Its protein product is CASSGPGTSKPYGYTF. The chain uses TRBV28 and TRBJ1-2; a weak D match, TRBD1 (5 bases). The V and J ends lost 5 bases and 5 bases respectively, with 21 bases between them. This CDR3 has 16 residues. Germline V lookup: CDR1 MDHEN, CDR2 SYDVKM.

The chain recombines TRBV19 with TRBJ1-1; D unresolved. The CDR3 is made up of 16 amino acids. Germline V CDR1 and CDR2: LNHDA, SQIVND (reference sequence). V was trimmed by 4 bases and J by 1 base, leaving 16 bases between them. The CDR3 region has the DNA TGTGCCAGTAGTACTCTCCAGGTTCGACGGAACACTGAAGCTTTCTTT. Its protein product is CASSTLQVRRNTEAFF.

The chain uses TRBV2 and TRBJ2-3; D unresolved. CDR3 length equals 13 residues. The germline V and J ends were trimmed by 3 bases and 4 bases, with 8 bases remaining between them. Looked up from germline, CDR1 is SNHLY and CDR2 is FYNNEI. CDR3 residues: CASSDSASDTQYF. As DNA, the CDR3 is TGTGCCAGCAGTGACTCCGCCTCAGATACGCAGTATTTT.

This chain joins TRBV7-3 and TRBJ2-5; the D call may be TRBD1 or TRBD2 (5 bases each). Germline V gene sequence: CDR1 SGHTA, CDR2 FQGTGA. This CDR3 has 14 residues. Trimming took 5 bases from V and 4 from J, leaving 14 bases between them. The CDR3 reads CASSPGDRGETQYF. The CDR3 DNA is TGTGCCAGCAGCCCCGGGGACCGGGGAGAGACCCAGTACTTC. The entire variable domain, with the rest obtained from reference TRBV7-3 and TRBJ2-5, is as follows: GAGVSQTPSNKVTEKGKYVELRCDPISGHTALYWYRQSLGQGPEFLIYFQGTGAADDSGLPNDRFFAVRPEGSVSTLKIQRTERGDSAVYLCASSPGDRGETQYFGPGTRLLVL.

CDR3 protein: CASSLTDGATNEKLFF. The CDR3 DNA reads TGTGCCAGCTCACTCACGGACGGTGCAACTAATGAAAAACTGTTTTTT. This chain joins TRBV18 and TRBJ1-4; D not certain. Germline assignment: CDR1 KGHSH and CDR2 LQKENI. V was shortened by 4 bases and J by 0 bases, with 12 bases between the two germline ends. This CDR3 is built from 16 residues.

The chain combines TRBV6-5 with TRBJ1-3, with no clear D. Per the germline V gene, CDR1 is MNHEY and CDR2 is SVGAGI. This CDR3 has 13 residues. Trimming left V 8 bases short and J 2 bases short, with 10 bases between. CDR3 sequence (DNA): TGTGCCAGCGGAAACGATGCTGGAAACACCATATATTTT. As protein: CASGNDAGNTIYF.

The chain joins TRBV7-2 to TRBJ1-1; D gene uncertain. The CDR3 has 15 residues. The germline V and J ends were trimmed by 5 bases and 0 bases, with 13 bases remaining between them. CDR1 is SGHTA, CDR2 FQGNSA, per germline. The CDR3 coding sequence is TGTGCCAGCAGCCCTACCCGGAACTTGAACACTGAAGCTTTCTTT. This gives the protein CASSPTRNLNTEAFF.

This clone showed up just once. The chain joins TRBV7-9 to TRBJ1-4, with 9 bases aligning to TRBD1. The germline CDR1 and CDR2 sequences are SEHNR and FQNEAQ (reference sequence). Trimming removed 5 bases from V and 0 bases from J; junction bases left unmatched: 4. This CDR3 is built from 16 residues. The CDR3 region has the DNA TGTGCCAGCAGCCCAGGACAGGGGACAACTAATGAAAAACTGTTTTTT. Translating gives CASSPGQGTTNEKLFF. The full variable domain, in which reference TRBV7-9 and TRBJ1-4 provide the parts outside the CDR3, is DTGVSQNPRHKITKRGQNVTFRCDPISEHNRLYWYRQTLGQGPEFLTYFQNEAQLEKSRLLSDRFSAERPKGSFSTLEIQRTEQGDSAMYLCASSPGQGTTNEKLFFGSGTQLSVL.

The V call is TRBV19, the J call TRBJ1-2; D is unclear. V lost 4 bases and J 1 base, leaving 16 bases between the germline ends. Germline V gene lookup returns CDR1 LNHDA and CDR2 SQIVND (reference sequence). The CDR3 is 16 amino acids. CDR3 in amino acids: CASSTTGPYFNYGYTF. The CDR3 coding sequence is TGTGCCAGTAGTACTACCGGCCCGTACTTTAACTATGGCTACACCTTC.

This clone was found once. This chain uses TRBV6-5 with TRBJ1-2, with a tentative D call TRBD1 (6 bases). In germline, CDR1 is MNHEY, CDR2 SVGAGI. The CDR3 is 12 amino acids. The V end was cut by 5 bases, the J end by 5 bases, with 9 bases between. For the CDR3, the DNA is TGTGCCAGCAGTCTACAGGGTTATGGCTACACCTTC. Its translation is CASSLQGYGYTF.

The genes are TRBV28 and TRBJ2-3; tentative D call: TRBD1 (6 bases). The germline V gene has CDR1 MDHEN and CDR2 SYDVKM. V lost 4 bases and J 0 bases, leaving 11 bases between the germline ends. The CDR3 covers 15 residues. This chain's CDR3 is CASSSQGRSTDTQYF. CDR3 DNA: TGTGCCAGCAGTTCACAGGGACGTAGCACAGATACGCAGTATTTT.